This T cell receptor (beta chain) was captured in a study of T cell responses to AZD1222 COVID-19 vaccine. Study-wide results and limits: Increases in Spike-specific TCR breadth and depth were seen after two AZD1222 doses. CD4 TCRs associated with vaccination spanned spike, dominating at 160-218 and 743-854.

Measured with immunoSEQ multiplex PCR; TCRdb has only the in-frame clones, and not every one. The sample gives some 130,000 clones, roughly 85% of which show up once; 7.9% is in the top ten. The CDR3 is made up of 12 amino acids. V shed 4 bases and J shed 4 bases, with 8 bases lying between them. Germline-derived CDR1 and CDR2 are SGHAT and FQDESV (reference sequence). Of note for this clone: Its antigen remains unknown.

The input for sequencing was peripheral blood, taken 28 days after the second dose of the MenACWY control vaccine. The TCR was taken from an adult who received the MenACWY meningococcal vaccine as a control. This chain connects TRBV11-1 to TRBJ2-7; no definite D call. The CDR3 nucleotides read TGTGCCAGCAGCTCCCTCGGATACGAGCAGTACTTC. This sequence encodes CASSSLGYEQYF. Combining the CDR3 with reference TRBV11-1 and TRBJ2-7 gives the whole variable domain EAEVAQSPRYKITEKSQAVAFWCDPISGHATLYWYRQILGQGPELLVQFQDESVVDDSQLPKDRFSAERLKGVDSTLKIQPAELGDSAMYLCASSSLGYEQYFGPGTRLTVT.